The 19 T cell receptor beta chains presented below share a single source sample, sequenced in a study of blood T cell repertoires in COVID-19. Sequencing used immunoSEQ multiplex PCR; TCRdb keeps in-frame clones, though not all of them. Of roughly 350,000 clones listed, around 87% were seen once; the top ten hold under 11%. Specimen: peripheral blood. Every receptor here comes from a woman aged 25 to 45 with COVID-19, enrolled during active disease.

This clone was detected only a few times. V is TRBV10-1 and J is TRBJ1-5; D gene uncertain. CDR1 is WNHNN and CDR2 is SYGVQD in the germline V gene (reference sequence). V dropped 6 bases and J dropped 3 bases, with 12 bases sitting between them. This CDR3 has 14 amino acids. The CDR3 DNA follows: TGCGCCAGCAGCGCCGGAGGGTCCAATCAGCCCCAGCATTTT. It yields the protein CASSAGGSNQPQHF.

This chain uses TRBV11-3 with TRBJ1-1; the D gene is possibly TRBD1 (6 bases). Germline V lookup: CDR1 SGHNT, CDR2 YENEEA. V lost 1 base, J lost 5 bases, and 14 bases lay in between. This CDR3 has 15 amino acids. The CDR3 spells CASSLGGGPGTEAFF. CDR3 in DNA: TGTGCCAGCAGCTTAGGTGGGGGCCCCGGAACTGAAGCTTTCTTT.

V is TRBV7-8 and J is TRBJ2-7; TRBD2 matches 9 bases. CDR1 and CDR2 (germline): SGHVS, FQNEAQ. V was clipped by 0 bases and J by 6 bases; unmatched bases: 3. The length of the CDR3 is 14 residues. The DNA for the CDR3 is TGTGCCAGCAGCTTAGCTAGCGGGAGTGTCGAGCAGTACTTC. It is translated as CASSLASGSVEQYF.

The chain has TRBV15 and TRBJ2-3, with 7 bases matching TRBD1. V was clipped by 0 bases and J by 9 bases; unmatched bases: 9. This CDR3 contains 15 residues. Germline V gene data show CDR1 as LNHNV and CDR2 as YYDKDF (reference sequence). CDR3: CATSREVGGLGTQYF. The CDR3 DNA sequence: TGTGCCACCAGCAGAGAAGTAGGGGGCCTGGGGACGCAGTATTTT.

V usage is TRBV4-1 and J usage is TRBJ2-2, with TRBD2 identical over 10 bases. Unmatched junction bases numbered 3, after V lost 0 bases and J lost 5 bases. CDR3 length: 16 amino acids. Germline CDR1 reads MGHRA; CDR2 reads YSYEKL. The CDR3 sequence: CASSQDPSGRTGELFF. In DNA form, the CDR3 reads TGCGCCAGCAGCCAAGATCCTAGCGGGAGAACCGGGGAGCTGTTTTTT.

V and J are TRBV29-1 and TRBJ2-7; TRBD2 matches 8 bases. The CDR3 is made up of 16 amino acids. The V gene end was trimmed by 0 bases and the J gene end by 6 bases; junction bases not matched to a gene: 13. The germline gives CDR1 SQVTM, CDR2 ANQGSEA. As DNA, the CDR3 is TGCAGCGTTGAAGATCCGGTGGGGACTAGTATGAGCGAGCAGTACTTC. Its translation: CSVEDPVGTSMSEQYF.

The chain is built from TRBV19 and TRBJ2-7; TRBD1 agrees at 10 bases. The CDR3 runs to 16 residues. Trimming took 6 bases from V and 5 from J; bases not matched to a gene: 13. Germline loops: CDR1 LNHDA, CDR2 SQIVND (reference sequence). The CDR3: CASSPDLGQGVDEQYF. The CDR3, as DNA: TGTGCCAGTAGCCCTGACCTTGGACAGGGGGTGGACGAGCAGTACTTC.

The chain links TRBV6-1 to TRBJ2-2, with 13 bases aligning to TRBD2. Germline lookup yields CDR1 MNHNS and CDR2 SASEGT. V gave up 4 bases and J gave up 4 bases; unmatched junction bases: 3. The CDR3 length is 16 residues. CDR3 residues: CASSGLAGGITGELFF. DNA of the CDR3: TGTGCCAGCAGTGGACTAGCGGGAGGTATCACCGGGGAGCTGTTTTTT.

The count of this clone is one. The V gene is TRBV5-1, the J gene TRBJ2-1; 9 bases line up with TRBD2. The CDR3 runs to 15 residues. Looked up from germline, CDR1 is SGHRS and CDR2 is YFSETQ. After removal of 4 bases from V and 3 bases from J, the junction contained 5 bases not matched to a gene. This CDR3 reads CASSIAGVVYNEQFF. For the CDR3, the DNA is TGCGCCAGCAGCATAGCGGGAGTGGTCTACAATGAGCAGTTCTTC.

The J gene is TRBJ2-7, the V gene TRBV9; D possibly corresponds to TRBD2 (5 bases). This CDR3 contains 15 residues. V was trimmed by 4 bases and J by 3 bases, leaving 17 bases between them. Germline lookup yields CDR1 SGDLS and CDR2 YYNGEE. CDR3 nucleotides: TGTGCCAGCAGCTCAAGGAGAGGGAGAAGCTACGAGCAGTACTTC. Translation gives CASSSRRGRSYEQYF.

The chain employs TRBV2 and TRBJ1-5; D may be TRBD1 (5 bases). Trimming pared 4 bases from V and 2 bases from J, leaving 21 bases between. Germline assignment: CDR1 SNHLY and CDR2 FYNNEI. The CDR3 totals 18 residues. CDR3 sequence reads: CASSAPGDWTRGNQPQHF. DNA of the CDR3: TGTGCCAGCAGTGCCCCCGGGGACTGGACAAGGGGCAATCAGCCCCAGCATTTT.

The rearrangement links TRBV4-3 to TRBJ2-1, with D unresolved. CDR1 is LGHNA and CDR2 is YSLEER in the germline V gene. Trimming removed 0 bases from V and 0 bases from J, with 12 bases in between. This CDR3 has 17 amino acids. The CDR3 reads CASSQDQLPSSYNEQFF. CDR3 nucleotides: TGCGCCAGCAGCCAAGATCAACTGCCGAGCTCCTACAATGAGCAGTTCTTC.

The rearrangement links TRBV27 to TRBJ2-3, with TRBD2 as a possible D gene (5 bases). Germline assignment: CDR1 MNHEY and CDR2 SMNVEV (reference sequence). V shed 5 bases and J shed 8 bases, with 14 bases lying between them. This CDR3 contains 13 residues. For the CDR3, the DNA is TGTGCCAGCAGTCCTAGCCGGCGCGCTACGCAGTATTTT. It encodes CASSPSRRATQYF.

The genes are TRBV4-1 and TRBJ2-3; 10 nucleotides match TRBD2. V gave up 4 bases and J gave up 6 bases; unmatched junction bases: 10. CDR1 MGHRA and CDR2 YSYEKL come from the germline V gene. This CDR3 has 16 residues. CDR3 in amino acids: CASSRGEREGLDTQYF. CDR3 in DNA: TGCGCCAGCAGCCGCGGGGAGCGGGAGGGCCTCGATACGCAGTATTTT.

This chain connects TRBV19 to TRBJ2-1; 9 bases are shared with TRBD2. V lost 5 bases, J lost 2 bases, and 10 bases stayed unmatched. This CDR3 contains 17 residues. The germline gives CDR1 LNHDA, CDR2 SQIVND (reference sequence). Written as DNA, the CDR3 is TGTGCCAGTAGTGGCGGGACTAGCATGGGCCCCTACAATGAGCAGTTCTTC. This sequence encodes CASSGGTSMGPYNEQFF. The full variable domain, in which reference TRBV19 and TRBJ2-1 provide the parts outside the CDR3, is DGGITQSPKYLFRKEGQNVTLSCEQNLNHDAMYWYRQDPGQGLRLIYYSQIVNDFQKGDIAEGYSVSREKKESFPLTVTSAQKNPTAFYLCASSGGTSMGPYNEQFFGPGTRLTVL.

This rearrangement joins TRBV30 to TRBJ1-3; D remains ambiguous. The ends were cut back, 5 bases at V and 1 base at J, with 12 bases in the middle. Germline loops: CDR1 GTSNPN, CDR2 SVGIG (reference sequence). The CDR3 runs to 14 residues. The CDR3 DNA follows: TGTGCCTGGGGCCCCCCCGGGTCTGGAAACACCATATATTTT. It translates to CAWGPPGSGNTIYF.

This clone was seen only a few times. This chain uses TRBV7-9 with TRBJ2-1; the match to TRBD2 covers 12 bases. The germline V gene encodes CDR1 SEHNR and CDR2 FQNEAQ (reference sequence). Germline trimming cut 5 bases from V and 6 bases from J; bases unmatched to any gene: 11. CDR3 length: 17 residues. CDR3 protein: CASSKAFLAGGSNEQFF. The CDR3, as DNA: TGTGCCAGCAGCAAAGCCTTTCTAGCGGGAGGGTCCAATGAGCAGTTCTTC.

The J gene is TRBJ2-1, the V gene TRBV11-3; TRBD2 agrees at 13 bases. The CDR3 runs 15 residues. V gave up 5 bases and J gave up 8 bases; unmatched junction bases: 6. Germline V gene sequence: CDR1 SGHNT, CDR2 YENEEA. The CDR3 is CASSRGLAGDDEQFF. The CDR3 coding sequence is TGTGCCAGCAGCCGAGGACTAGCGGGAGACGATGAGCAGTTCTTC.

This rearrangement joins TRBV6-5 to TRBJ1-5; possibly TRBD1 for D (6 bases). The V end was cut by 8 bases, the J end by 5 bases, with 16 bases between. There are 14 residues in the CDR3. The V gene's germline CDR1 is MNHEY and CDR2 SVGAGI. The CDR3 region has the DNA TGTGCCAGCCGAAGGGGGGGCAAAGATCAGCCCCAGCATTTT. This sequence encodes CASRRGGKDQPQHF.